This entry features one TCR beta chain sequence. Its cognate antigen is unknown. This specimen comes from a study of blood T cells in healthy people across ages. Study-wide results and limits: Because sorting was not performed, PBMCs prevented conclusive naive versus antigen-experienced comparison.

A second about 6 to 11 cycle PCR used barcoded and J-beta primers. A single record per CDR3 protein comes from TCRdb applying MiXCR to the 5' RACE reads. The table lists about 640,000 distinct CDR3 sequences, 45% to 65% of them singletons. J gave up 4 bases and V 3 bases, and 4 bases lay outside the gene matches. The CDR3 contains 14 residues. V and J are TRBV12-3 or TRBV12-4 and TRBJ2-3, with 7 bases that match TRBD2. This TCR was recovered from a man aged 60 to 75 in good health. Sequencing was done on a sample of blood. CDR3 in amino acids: CASSFRAGADTQYF. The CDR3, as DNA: TGTGCCAGCAGTTTCAGGGCGGGAGCAGATACGCAGTATTTT.